The source of this TCR beta chain is a study of response to subunit inactivated influenza vaccine. Study findings and constraints: Authors proposed each seasonal influenza vaccination draws in few new T cells.

Via MiXCR, TCRdb re-called the RT-PCR reads, giving one row per CDR3 protein. Altogether roughly 170,000 distinct CDR3 sequences are present, nearly 9.5% being singletons, with the ten largest covering roughly a tenth. This clonotype turned up a few times. Its antigen is as yet unknown. There are 18 residues in the CDR3. Germline CDR1 reads MDHEN; CDR2 reads SYDVKM. The V gene end was trimmed by 4 bases and the J gene end by 4 bases; junction bases not matched to a gene: 14. The sample was non-naive T cells sorted from PBMCs, taken on the day of vaccination. This chain connects TRBV28 to TRBJ1-2; 11 positions match TRBD1. This sequence originates from a man aged 45-60 years who received an inactivated influenza vaccine. The CDR3 protein is CASSSFIIRTGGIYGYTF. The CDR3 nucleotides are TGTGCCAGCAGTTCTTTCATCATTCGGACAGGGGGCATCTATGGCTACACCTTC.